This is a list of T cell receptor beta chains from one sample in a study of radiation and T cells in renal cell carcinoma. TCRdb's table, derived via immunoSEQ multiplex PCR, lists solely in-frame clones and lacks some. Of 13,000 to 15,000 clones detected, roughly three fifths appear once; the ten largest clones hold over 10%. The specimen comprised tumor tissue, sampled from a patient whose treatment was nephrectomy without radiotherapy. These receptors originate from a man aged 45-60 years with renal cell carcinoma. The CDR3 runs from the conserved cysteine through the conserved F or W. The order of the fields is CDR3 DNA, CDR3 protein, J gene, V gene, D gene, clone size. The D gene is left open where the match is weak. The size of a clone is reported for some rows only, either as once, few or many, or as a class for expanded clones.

cdr3_nt: TGTGCCAGCAGTGAAGATCAGGGAGGTGGGTCAGATACGCAGTATTTT
cdr3_aa: CASSEDQGGGSDTQYF
j_call: TRBJ2-3
v_call: TRBV6-1
d_call: .
clone_size: .

cdr3_nt: TGTGCCAGCAGCCGGGGACAGGGACTTCAAGAGACCCAGTACTTC
cdr3_aa: CASSRGQGLQETQYF
j_call: TRBJ2-5
v_call: TRBV14
d_call: TRBD1
clone_size: few

cdr3_nt: TGTGCCAGCAGTGATGGCGGGGGGGGTACCGGGGAGCTGTTTTTT
cdr3_aa: CASSDGGGGTGELFF
j_call: TRBJ2-2
v_call: TRBV2
d_call: TRBD2
clone_size: .

cdr3_nt: TGTGCCAGCAGCTTAGCGGGACAGGGGTATTACGAGCAGTACTTC
cdr3_aa: CASSLAGQGYYEQYF
j_call: TRBJ2-7
v_call: TRBV7-9
d_call: TRBD1
clone_size: .

cdr3_nt: TGTGCCAGCAGCTCAAGGACAGGAAACACCGGGGAGCTGTTTTTT
cdr3_aa: CASSSRTGNTGELFF
j_call: TRBJ2-2
v_call: TRBV11-1
d_call: TRBD1
clone_size: .

cdr3_nt: TGCGCCAGCTGCGATCCAGGGGGCGTTGAAAAACTGTTTTTT
cdr3_aa: CASCDPGGVEKLFF
j_call: TRBJ1-4
v_call: TRBV5-1
d_call: TRBD1
clone_size: .

cdr3_nt: TGTGCCTGGAGCGAAACTCGGAAGGCGCAGTATTTT
cdr3_aa: CAWSETRKAQYF
j_call: TRBJ2-3
v_call: TRBV30
d_call: .
clone_size: .

cdr3_nt: TGTGCCAGCAGCTTAGGCGGGGGGCCTGAGCAGTTCTTC
cdr3_aa: CASSLGGGPEQFF
j_call: TRBJ2-1
v_call: TRBV7-2
d_call: TRBD2
clone_size: .

cdr3_nt: TGTGCCAGCAAAACAGGGTATTATAATTCACCCCTCCACTTT
cdr3_aa: CASKTGYYNSPLHF
j_call: TRBJ1-6
v_call: TRBV2
d_call: .
clone_size: few

cdr3_nt: TGCGCCAGCAGAATGGGGGGGCAGGAGACCCAGTACTTC
cdr3_aa: CASRMGGQETQYF
j_call: TRBJ2-5
v_call: TRBV5-1
d_call: .
clone_size: .

cdr3_nt: TGTGCCAGCAGCCAGGGCTTGGGGCAGCCCCAGCATTTT
cdr3_aa: CASSQGLGQPQHF
j_call: TRBJ1-5
v_call: TRBV14
d_call: .
clone_size: .

cdr3_nt: TGCAGCGTTGAGGGCGGGGACCGCTATGGCTACACCTTC
cdr3_aa: CSVEGGDRYGYTF
j_call: TRBJ1-2
v_call: TRBV29-1
d_call: .
clone_size: .

cdr3_nt: TGTGCCATCAGTCCAGGGGGCGCGGGAGAGTCGGGGCAGTTCTTC
cdr3_aa: CAISPGGAGESGQFF
j_call: TRBJ2-1
v_call: TRBV10-3
d_call: .
clone_size: .

cdr3_nt: TGTGCCAGCAGTGAATTAAACGGTCCCTACGAGCAGTACTTC
cdr3_aa: CASSELNGPYEQYF
j_call: TRBJ2-7
v_call: TRBV25-1
d_call: .
clone_size: .

cdr3_nt: TGTGCCAGCAGCTTAGTGGGGGGGCAGGAGACCCAGTACTTC
cdr3_aa: CASSLVGGQETQYF
j_call: TRBJ2-5
v_call: TRBV7-8
d_call: .
clone_size: .

cdr3_nt: TGTGCCAGCAGCACAGGTTACCAAGAGACCCAGTACTTC
cdr3_aa: CASSTGYQETQYF
j_call: TRBJ2-5
v_call: TRBV6-5
d_call: .
clone_size: .

cdr3_nt: TGTGCCAGCAGCTTTAGGACAGGCATGAACACTGAAGCTTTCTTT
cdr3_aa: CASSFRTGMNTEAFF
j_call: TRBJ1-1
v_call: TRBV7-9
d_call: TRBD1
clone_size: .

cdr3_nt: TGTGCCAGCAGTGTGGTGGTTACAGGAGCCTTGAACGGCTACACCTTC
cdr3_aa: CASSVVVTGALNGYTF
j_call: TRBJ1-2
v_call: TRBV2
d_call: .
clone_size: once

cdr3_nt: TGTGCCATCAGCGGGGGACAGGGTCGGGACACTGAAGCTTTCTTT
cdr3_aa: CAISGGQGRDTEAFF
j_call: TRBJ1-1
v_call: TRBV10-3
d_call: TRBD1
clone_size: few

cdr3_nt: TGCGCCAGCAGCCAAGAATCAGTGTACGAGCAGTACTTC
cdr3_aa: CASSQESVYEQYF
j_call: TRBJ2-7
v_call: TRBV4-1
d_call: .
clone_size: once

cdr3_nt: TGTGCCAGTATTTTTAACGGGACGGATAGCTCCTACGAGCAGTACTTC
cdr3_aa: CASIFNGTDSSYEQYF
j_call: TRBJ2-7
v_call: TRBV19
d_call: .
clone_size: .

cdr3_nt: TGTGCCAGCAGCTCAGCGGGGGGGAGCACCGGGGAGCTGTTTTTT
cdr3_aa: CASSSAGGSTGELFF
j_call: TRBJ2-2
v_call: TRBV7-9
d_call: TRBD2
clone_size: large

cdr3_nt: TGCGCCAGCAGCCCTGGACAGGGCGGCTACACCTTC
cdr3_aa: CASSPGQGGYTF
j_call: TRBJ1-2
v_call: TRBV5-1
d_call: TRBD1
clone_size: .

cdr3_nt: TGCGCCAGCAGCTTGGGAGACAGGGTGATTAATGAGCAGTTCTTC
cdr3_aa: CASSLGDRVINEQFF
j_call: TRBJ2-1
v_call: TRBV5-1
d_call: TRBD1
clone_size: .

cdr3_nt: TGTGCCAGCAGCTTAAGGGACAAAACTGAAGCTTTCTTT
cdr3_aa: CASSLRDKTEAFF
j_call: TRBJ1-1
v_call: TRBV9
d_call: .
clone_size: .

cdr3_nt: TGTGCCAGCAGCCAACGGCTGGGGACAGATACGCAGTATTTT
cdr3_aa: CASSQRLGTDTQYF
j_call: TRBJ2-3
v_call: TRBV16
d_call: .
clone_size: medium-sized

cdr3_nt: TGTGCCAGCCGGGACGGCTGGGGGCAGCCCCAGCATTTT
cdr3_aa: CASRDGWGQPQHF
j_call: TRBJ1-5
v_call: TRBV19
d_call: .
clone_size: .

cdr3_nt: TGTGCCAGCAGCCTTGACTTGGTGGGAGACGAGCAGTACTTC
cdr3_aa: CASSLDLVGDEQYF
j_call: TRBJ2-7
v_call: TRBV2
d_call: .
clone_size: .

cdr3_nt: TGTGCCATCCGTAGCGAGAAAGCAGATACGCAGTATTTT
cdr3_aa: CAIRSEKADTQYF
j_call: TRBJ2-3
v_call: TRBV10-3
d_call: .
clone_size: few

cdr3_nt: TGTGCCAGCAGTCGAGGGACAGGGGGACTCGAGCAGTACTTC
cdr3_aa: CASSRGTGGLEQYF
j_call: TRBJ2-7
v_call: TRBV14
d_call: TRBD1
clone_size: .

cdr3_nt: TGTGCCAGCAGCCCCATGGCGGGAGTCAACTATGGCTACACCTTC
cdr3_aa: CASSPMAGVNYGYTF
j_call: TRBJ1-2
v_call: TRBV7-3
d_call: .
clone_size: few

cdr3_nt: TGTGCCAGCAGTTACGCTATGCGAAAGACCTATGGCTACACCTTC
cdr3_aa: CASSYAMRKTYGYTF
j_call: TRBJ1-2
v_call: TRBV6-5
d_call: .
clone_size: .

cdr3_nt: TGTGCCAGCTCACCTGAGGTCGTCGGTCAGCCCCAGCATTTT
cdr3_aa: CASSPEVVGQPQHF
j_call: TRBJ1-5
v_call: TRBV18
d_call: .
clone_size: .

cdr3_nt: TGTGCCAGTAGTGGGGGAACCGGACAGGGAGGTTTCGGCTCCTATAATTCACCCCTCCACTTT
cdr3_aa: CASSGGTGQGGFGSYNSPLHF
j_call: TRBJ1-6
v_call: TRBV19
d_call: TRBD1
clone_size: .

cdr3_nt: TGTGCCTGGAACGGGCCCGTAAGCGGGGAAAAACTGTTTTTT
cdr3_aa: CAWNGPVSGEKLFF
j_call: TRBJ1-4
v_call: TRBV30
d_call: .
clone_size: .

cdr3_nt: TGCGCCCAACGACTTACCTATAATTCACCCCTCCACTTT
cdr3_aa: CAQRLTYNSPLHF
j_call: TRBJ1-6
v_call: TRBV30
d_call: .
clone_size: .

cdr3_nt: TGTGCCAGCAAGCGGGGCAGGGACACTGAAGCTTTCTTT
cdr3_aa: CASKRGRDTEAFF
j_call: TRBJ1-1
v_call: TRBV6-4
d_call: .
clone_size: .

cdr3_nt: TGTGCCAGTAGTTTTCCAACAGGGTTCGGACAGCCCCAGCATTTT
cdr3_aa: CASSFPTGFGQPQHF
j_call: TRBJ1-5
v_call: TRBV19
d_call: .
clone_size: few

cdr3_nt: TGTGCCAGCAGCCAATTTACTAGCGGGCGCACAGATACGCAGTATTTT
cdr3_aa: CASSQFTSGRTDTQYF
j_call: TRBJ2-3
v_call: TRBV14
d_call: TRBD2
clone_size: .

cdr3_nt: TGCAGCGTGGGGACAGGGGGGAACACCGGGGAGCTGTTTTTT
cdr3_aa: CSVGTGGNTGELFF
j_call: TRBJ2-2
v_call: TRBV29-1
d_call: TRBD1
clone_size: .

cdr3_nt: TGTGCCAGCAGCGTCGCGCGGGGCCTGACCTACGAGCAGTACTTC
cdr3_aa: CASSVARGLTYEQYF
j_call: TRBJ2-7
v_call: TRBV7-2
d_call: .
clone_size: .

cdr3_nt: TGTGCCAGCAGTTACTCGGGGGGACAAGTAAACACTGAAGCTTTCTTT
cdr3_aa: CASSYSGGQVNTEAFF
j_call: TRBJ1-1
v_call: TRBV6-5
d_call: .
clone_size: .

cdr3_nt: TGTGCCAGCAGTCCCACCAGAGCTAACTATGGCTACACCTTC
cdr3_aa: CASSPTRANYGYTF
j_call: TRBJ1-2
v_call: TRBV6-4
d_call: .
clone_size: few

cdr3_nt: TGTGCCAGCAGTAGGGACAGGGGGAATAATGAAAAACTGTTTTTT
cdr3_aa: CASSRDRGNNEKLFF
j_call: TRBJ1-4
v_call: TRBV6-1
d_call: TRBD1
clone_size: .

cdr3_nt: TGTGCCAGCAGCTTACAAGTCAGGGATACGCAGTATTTT
cdr3_aa: CASSLQVRDTQYF
j_call: TRBJ2-3
v_call: TRBV5-8
d_call: .
clone_size: .

cdr3_nt: TGCGCCAGCAGTGAAGGAACTAGCGGGGGCACAGATACGCAGTATTTT
cdr3_aa: CASSEGTSGGTDTQYF
j_call: TRBJ2-3
v_call: TRBV10-2
d_call: TRBD2
clone_size: .

cdr3_nt: TGTGCCAGCAGCTTAGGCCCAGGACGGCCTCTTAACTATGGCTACACCTTC
cdr3_aa: CASSLGPGRPLNYGYTF
j_call: TRBJ1-2
v_call: TRBV7-8
d_call: .
clone_size: .

cdr3_nt: TGTGCCAGCAGTCCCTCTAGAGGGACCTCCTACGAGCAGTACTTC
cdr3_aa: CASSPSRGTSYEQYF
j_call: TRBJ2-7
v_call: TRBV6-5
d_call: .
clone_size: .

cdr3_nt: TGTGCCAGCTCACCACCCTGGAATGAGCAGTTCTTC
cdr3_aa: CASSPPWNEQFF
j_call: TRBJ2-1
v_call: TRBV18
d_call: .
clone_size: .

cdr3_nt: TGTGCCAGCAGCTCAGGGACAGGGAATAATGAGCAGTTCTTC
cdr3_aa: CASSSGTGNNEQFF
j_call: TRBJ2-1
v_call: TRBV7-3
d_call: TRBD1
clone_size: few

cdr3_nt: TGTGCCAGCAGCCTCGACAGGGGAGGAGGGGCAGATACGCAGTATTTT
cdr3_aa: CASSLDRGGGADTQYF
j_call: TRBJ2-3
v_call: TRBV7-3
d_call: TRBD1
clone_size: .

cdr3_nt: TGTGCCAGCGGACGGGACGGAGTCGGGCAGTTCTTC
cdr3_aa: CASGRDGVGQFF
j_call: TRBJ2-1
v_call: TRBV2
d_call: .
clone_size: .

cdr3_nt: TGCGCCAGCAGTTTTCAACAGGGAAACTATGGCTACACCTTC
cdr3_aa: CASSFQQGNYGYTF
j_call: TRBJ1-2
v_call: TRBV5-1
d_call: .
clone_size: .

cdr3_nt: TGTGCCAGCGGGGGACAGAGCTCTGGAAACACCATATATTTT
cdr3_aa: CASGGQSSGNTIYF
j_call: TRBJ1-3
v_call: TRBV6-1
d_call: TRBD1
clone_size: .

cdr3_nt: TGTGCCAGCAGTGAACCATCTACCGGGACACTCAAAACCCTTTGGGAGCAGTACTTC
cdr3_aa: CASSEPSTGTLKTLWEQYF
j_call: TRBJ2-7
v_call: TRBV6-1
d_call: .
clone_size: .

cdr3_nt: TGTGCCAGCAGTTACCGGCAGGGTGGCTATGGCTACACCTTC
cdr3_aa: CASSYRQGGYGYTF
j_call: TRBJ1-2
v_call: TRBV6-5
d_call: .
clone_size: .

cdr3_nt: TGTGCCAGCAGTCCCACCAGGGGGCGCCCCGGCGAGCAGTACTTC
cdr3_aa: CASSPTRGRPGEQYF
j_call: TRBJ2-7
v_call: TRBV28
d_call: TRBD1
clone_size: .

cdr3_nt: TGCGCCAGCAGCCCCATGGGTGGGACAGGGAGTACTAATACGCAGTATTTT
cdr3_aa: CASSPMGGTGSTNTQYF
j_call: TRBJ2-3
v_call: TRBV4-1
d_call: TRBD1
clone_size: .

cdr3_nt: TGTGCCAGCAGCCTCCTGCTCAGGGGGGAGAACACTGAAGCTTTCTTT
cdr3_aa: CASSLLLRGENTEAFF
j_call: TRBJ1-1
v_call: TRBV14
d_call: TRBD1
clone_size: .